Listed below are T cell receptor beta chains from one sample, sequenced in a study of blood T cell repertoires in COVID-19. Profiling relied on immunoSEQ multiplex PCR, and the TCRdb table lists in-frame clones only, not all of them. The sample consists of more than 95,000 clones, about 85% of them appearing once. Sequencing was done on a sample of peripheral blood. The receptors were gathered from a man between 50 and 59 years old in a cohort sampled during active COVID-19. The CDR3 runs from the conserved cysteine through the conserved F or W. The D gene is left open where the match is weak. Size is omitted from some rows. Given values are once, few, many or a class for expanded clones.

d_gene	abundance	j_gene	v_gene	CDR3nt	CDR3aa
NA	NA	TRBJ2-1	TRBV7-9	TGTGCCAGCAGCTTCCGACGGGGGGCCCACAATGAGCAGTTCTTC	CASSFRRGAHNEQFF
TRBD1	NA	TRBJ1-2	TRBV5-4	TGTGCCAGCAGCTTGGCGGGGACAGCTAACTATGGCTACACCTTC	CASSLAGTANYGYTF
TRBD1	NA	TRBJ2-2	TRBV4-2	TGTGCCAGCAGCCAAACGACAGGGGCCTACACCGGGGAGCTGTTTTTT	CASSQTTGAYTGELFF
TRBD1	NA	TRBJ2-7	TRBV19	TGTGCCAGTAGTATGTCGGGGACAGCAAACTACGAGCAGTACTTC	CASSMSGTANYEQYF
NA	NA	TRBJ1-4	TRBV19	TGTGCCAGTAGGGGGGCAAGACCTAATGAAAAACTGTTTTTT	CASRGARPNEKLFF
TRBD2	NA	TRBJ2-3	TRBV7-2	TGTGCCAGCAGCTTAACCCAGGGACTAGGGGGGGATACGCAGTATTTT	CASSLTQGLGGDTQYF
NA	NA	TRBJ1-1	TRBV5-8	TGTGCCAGCAGACATACGAACACTGAAGCTTTCTTT	CASRHTNTEAFF
TRBD1	NA	TRBJ2-3	TRBV9	TGTGCCAGCAGCGTAGAGGGACAGCGCACAGATACGCAGTATTTT	CASSVEGQRTDTQYF
NA	once	TRBJ1-1	TRBV6-6	TGTGCCAGCAGTAACCTCAGGGAAGCTTTCTTT	CASSNLREAFF
NA	NA	TRBJ1-1	TRBV6-5	TGTGCCAGCAGCCAACGGGGGGCACGACCCGAAGCTTTCTTT	CASSQRGARPEAFF
NA	NA	TRBJ1-6	TRBV7-8	TGTGCCAGCAGCTTAGGGGGCCTTGTATCACCCCTCCACTTT	CASSLGGLVSPLHF
TRBD2	NA	TRBJ2-5	TRBV2	TGTGCCAGCAGTGTTGAACTCGGGGGGGTTGACGAGACCCAGTACTTC	CASSVELGGVDETQYF
TRBD1	NA	TRBJ1-2	TRBV6-2/TRBV6-3	TGTGCCAGCAGCCGATCCGGGACAGGGGCGGCTGGCTACACCTTC	CASSRSGTGAAGYTF
NA	NA	TRBJ2-4	TRBV6-5	TGTGCCAGCATTGTTCGGCAGGGCTACAAAAACATTCAGTACTTC	CASIVRQGYKNIQYF
TRBD2	NA	TRBJ2-1	TRBV2	TGTGCCAGCAGTACCCCTCTAGCGGGGGTGTACAATGAGCAGTTCTTC	CASSTPLAGVYNEQFF
TRBD2	NA	TRBJ2-2	TRBV2	TGTGCCAGCAGGAGACTAGCGGGCGCGAACACCGGGGAGCTGTTTTTT	CASRRLAGANTGELFF
NA	NA	TRBJ1-1	TRBV11-3	TGTGCCAGCAGCACAACAGGGAACACTGAAGCTTTCTTT	CASSTTGNTEAFF
TRBD1	NA	TRBJ1-4	TRBV9	TGTGCCAGCAGCCCAAACCCGGGACAGAACAGGGGTGAAAAACTGTTTTTT	CASSPNPGQNRGEKLFF
NA	NA	TRBJ1-2	TRBV7-9	TGTGCCAGCAGCTCGCAGGGCTATGGCTACACCTTC	CASSSQGYGYTF
TRBD1	once	TRBJ1-2	TRBV27	TGTGCCAGCAGTTTATCGACGACAGGGCACGGCTACACCTTC	CASSLSTTGHGYTF
NA	NA	TRBJ1-2	TRBV6-2/TRBV6-3	TGTGCCAGCAGTCAGCCGGGACTGAGTTACGGCTACACCTTC	CASSQPGLSYGYTF
TRBD1	NA	TRBJ1-2	TRBV28	TGTGCCAGCAGTTGGGACAGGGACTATGGCTACACCTTC	CASSWDRDYGYTF
NA	NA	TRBJ2-5	TRBV6-5	TGTGCCAGCCAGCGGCCGGGGGGCCTGGAGACCCAGTACTTC	CASQRPGGLETQYF
NA	NA	TRBJ2-1	TRBV18	TGTGCCAGCTCACCATCGCGGCGGGGTTACAATGAGCAGTTCTTC	CASSPSRRGYNEQFF
NA	NA	TRBJ2-7	TRBV6-5	TGTGCCAGCAGTCTTGACAGATCCAGCCCCTACGAGCAGTACTTC	CASSLDRSSPYEQYF
NA	NA	TRBJ1-3	TRBV19	TGTGCCAGTAGTATAGGGCACAGCTCTGGAAACACCATATATTTT	CASSIGHSSGNTIYF
TRBD1	NA	TRBJ2-7	TRBV3-1/TRBV3-2	TGTGCCAGCAGCCAAGCGGGCAGGGGGCATTCTTCGGATTACGAGCAGTACTTC	CASSQAGRGHSSDYEQYF
NA	NA	TRBJ1-2	TRBV5-1	TGCGCCAGCAGCCATACTAGTCCCGAGGATGGCTACACCTTC	CASSHTSPEDGYTF
NA	NA	TRBJ2-2	TRBV7-6	TGTGCCAGGGAGGGGGACAGAGGCAGCGACACCGGGGAGCTGTTTTTT	CAREGDRGSDTGELFF